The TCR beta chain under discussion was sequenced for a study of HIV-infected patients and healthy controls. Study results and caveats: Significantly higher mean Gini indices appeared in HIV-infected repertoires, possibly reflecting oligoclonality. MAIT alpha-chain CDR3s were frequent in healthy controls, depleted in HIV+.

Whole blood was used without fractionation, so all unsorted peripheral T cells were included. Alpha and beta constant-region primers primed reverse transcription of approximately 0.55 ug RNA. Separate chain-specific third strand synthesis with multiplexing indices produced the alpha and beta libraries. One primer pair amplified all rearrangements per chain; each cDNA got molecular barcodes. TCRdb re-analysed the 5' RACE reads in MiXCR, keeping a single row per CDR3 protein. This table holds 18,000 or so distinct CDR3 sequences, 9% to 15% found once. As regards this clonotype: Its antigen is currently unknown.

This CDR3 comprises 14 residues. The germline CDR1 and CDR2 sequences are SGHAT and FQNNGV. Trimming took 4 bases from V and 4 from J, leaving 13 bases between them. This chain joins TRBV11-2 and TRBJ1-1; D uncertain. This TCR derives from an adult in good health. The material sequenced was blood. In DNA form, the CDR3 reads TGTGCCAGCAGCTCCCGCGAAAGGAGCACTGAAGCTTTCTTT. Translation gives CASSSRERSTEAFF.